The 21 T cell receptor beta chains below come from one sample, sequenced in a study of cytomegalovirus exposure and HLA in healthy donors. Both 60 Vbeta primers and 13 Jbeta primers went into the PCR. The method was immunoSEQ multiplex PCR; TCRdb's version includes in-frame clones alone and lacks a portion of them. The data contain around 210,000 clones, 70% to 90% of them singletons. What was sequenced was PBMCs. The receptors here all came from a girl aged 2-9 years in good health and CMV-seronegative.

The chain is built from TRBV7-9 and TRBJ2-3; TRBD2 matches 8 bases. V was pared by 5 bases and J by 2 bases, with 3 bases of the junction left unmatched. The CDR3 length is 14 residues. CDR1 is SEHNR, CDR2 FQNEAQ, per germline (reference sequence). The CDR3 region has the DNA TGTGCCAGCAGCCCGGGACTAGACACAGATACGCAGTATTTT. As protein: CASSPGLDTDTQYF.

The chain is built from TRBV5-1 and TRBJ2-3; a weak D match, TRBD1 (6 bases). V lost 4 bases, J lost 4 bases, and 16 bases lay in between. Per the germline V gene, CDR1 is SGHRS and CDR2 is YFSETQ. The CDR3 is 15 residues long. CDR3 DNA: TGCGCCAGCAGCGTGTTGGGGGCCAGGGCAGATACGCAGTATTTT. Translating it yields CASSVLGARADTQYF.

The gene calls are TRBV6-1 and TRBJ1-1; D is unclear. With 1 base removed from V and 0 bases from J, the gap between germline ends came to 9 bases. The germline CDR1 and CDR2 sequences are MNHNS and SASEGT. The CDR3 totals 15 residues. For the CDR3, the DNA is TGTGCCAGCAGTGAAGGACTGGCGTTGAACACTGAAGCTTTCTTT. Translated, it gives CASSEGLALNTEAFF.

This clone has a handful of counts. J is TRBJ1-4 and V is TRBV4-1; D is uncertain. V lost 3 bases to trimming and J lost 8 bases, with 19 bases between them. Per the germline V gene, CDR1 is MGHRA and CDR2 is YSYEKL. The CDR3 consists of 16 residues. CDR3 residues: CASSQGGSETREKLFF. CDR3 bases: TGCGCCAGCAGCCAGGGAGGCTCGGAGACGCGAGAAAAACTGTTTTTT.

This clone has a handful of counts. The V call is TRBV5-1, the J call TRBJ2-7, with D tentatively TRBD1 (6 bases). This CDR3 region has 15 residues. In germline, CDR1 is SGHRS, CDR2 YFSETQ. V dropped 5 bases and J dropped 1 base, with 16 bases sitting between them. The CDR3 sequence is CASRPADSDSYEQYF. The CDR3 bases are TGCGCCAGCAGGCCGGCGGACAGCGATTCCTACGAGCAGTACTTC.

Here the CDR3 reads CASSSTGGNGYTF. The CDR3 region has the DNA TGCGCCAGCAGCTCGACAGGGGGCAATGGCTACACCTTC. The gene calls are TRBV5-1 and TRBJ1-2; 10 bases agree with TRBD1. With 3 bases clipped from V and 6 bases from J, the junction kept 2 bases outside the gene matches. The germline gives CDR1 SGHRS, CDR2 YFSETQ. The CDR3 is 13 amino acids.

The chain recombines TRBV27 with TRBJ1-5; TRBD1 might be the D (5 bases). V shed 4 bases and J shed 3 bases, with 13 bases lying between them. Germline assignment: CDR1 MNHEY and CDR2 SMNVEV (reference sequence). The CDR3 loop spans 15 amino acids. CDR3 bases: TGTGCCAGCAGTTACGGGGGGGGAATCAATCAGCCCCAGCATTTT. It encodes CASSYGGGINQPQHF.

The chain employs TRBV10-2 and TRBJ2-7, with 10 bases that match TRBD1. CDR3 size: 15 residues. V gave up 7 bases and J gave up 2 bases; unmatched junction bases: 8. Germline CDR1 WSHSY, CDR2 SAAADI. The CDR3 sequence is CASTSGTGDPYEQYF. CDR3 in DNA: TGCGCCAGCACATCCGGGACAGGGGACCCCTACGAGCAGTACTTC.

This chain connects TRBV25-1 to TRBJ1-1; D may be TRBD1 (5 bases). The germline V and J ends were trimmed by 3 bases and 2 bases, with 13 bases remaining between them. CDR3 length equals 15 residues. In germline, CDR1 is MGHDK, CDR2 SYGVNS. Here the CDR3 reads CASSDAVRVNTEAFF. In nucleotides, the CDR3 is TGTGCCAGCAGTGATGCCGTCAGGGTCAACACTGAAGCTTTCTTT.

The J gene is TRBJ1-6, the V gene TRBV7-9, with TRBD1 matching 8 bases. This CDR3 comprises 14 residues. The ends lost 3 bases at V and 10 bases at J; junction bases unmatched: 5. Germline V lookup: CDR1 SEHNR, CDR2 FQNEAQ (reference sequence). The CDR3 loop is CASSFGRGQSPLHF. The CDR3 nucleotides are TGTGCCAGCAGCTTCGGCAGGGGGCAATCACCCCTCCACTTT. Based on the CDR3 plus reference TRBV7-9 and TRBJ1-6, the full variable domain is DTGVSQNPRHKITKRGQNVTFRCDPISEHNRLYWYRQTLGQGPEFLTYFQNEAQLEKSRLLSDRFSAERPKGSFSTLEIQRTEQGDSAMYLCASSFGRGQSPLHFGNGTRLTVT.

The chain recombines TRBV7-9 with TRBJ2-7; the D gene is possibly TRBD2 (6 bases). V gave up 7 bases and J gave up 6 bases, with 10 bases separating them. The CDR3 runs to 11 residues. Germline-derived CDR1 and CDR2 are SEHNR and FQNEAQ (reference sequence). The CDR3 loop reads CASIFGSEQYF. CDR3 sequence (DNA): TGTGCCAGCATCTTCGGGAGCGAGCAGTACTTC.

This chain connects TRBV6-1 to TRBJ1-3, with D possibly being TRBD1 (6 bases). Germline V gives CDR1 MNHNS, CDR2 SASEGT. The CDR3 spans 15 residues. V gave up 6 bases and J gave up 0 bases, with 12 bases separating them. Here the CDR3 reads CASRYRDGSGNTIYF. In DNA form, the CDR3 reads TGTGCCAGCAGATACAGGGACGGCTCTGGAAACACCATATATTTT.

The rearrangement links TRBV5-1 to TRBJ2-7; 13 bases align to TRBD2. There are 15 residues in the CDR3. Trimming at V came to 0 bases and at J to 5 bases, leaving 2 bases not matched to a gene. Germline V gene data show CDR1 as SGHRS and CDR2 as YFSETQ. In DNA form, the CDR3 reads TGCGCCAGCAGCTTGGGACTAGCGGGGGGAGACGAGCAGTACTTC. Amino acids: CASSLGLAGGDEQYF.

V usage is TRBV11-2 and J usage is TRBJ2-5, with a possible D match to TRBD2 (7 bases). CDR1 and CDR2 (germline): SGHAT, FQNNGV. V lost 5 bases, J lost 2 bases, and 21 bases lay in between. The CDR3 has 17 amino acids. The CDR3 DNA reads TGTGCCAGCAGCGTCAGAAAGCTCGGGGGGACACAAGAGACCCAGTACTTC. Amino acid sequence: CASSVRKLGGTQETQYF.

The J gene is TRBJ1-2, the V gene TRBV4-1; no definite D call. The length of the CDR3 is 13 residues. Trimming took off 1 base at V and 0 bases at J, with 3 bases between the two ends. CDR1 is MGHRA and CDR2 is YSYEKL in the germline V gene. CDR3 sequence: CASSQVANYGYTF. DNA of the CDR3: TGCGCCAGCAGCCAAGTAGCTAACTATGGCTACACCTTC.

This clone was recorded only once. This chain links TRBV2 with TRBJ2-1; D is ambiguous. V dropped 7 bases and J dropped 11 bases, with 9 bases sitting between them. Germline V lookup: CDR1 SNHLY, CDR2 FYNNEI. This CDR3 region has 10 residues. CDR3 DNA sequence: TGTGCCAGCAACAGCTATAAGCAGTTCTTC. Protein sequence: CASNSYKQFF.

The chain combines TRBV7-8 with TRBJ1-4; D gene unclear. Deletions cut 1 base from V and 8 bases from J, with 8 bases between. This CDR3 has 13 residues. Germline V lookup: CDR1 SGHVS, CDR2 FQNEAQ. The CDR3 protein is CASSLGAVEKLFF. The CDR3 DNA is TGTGCCAGCAGCTTAGGGGCAGTAGAAAAACTGTTTTTT.

V and J are TRBV5-1 and TRBJ2-1; 10 nucleotides agree with TRBD2. Germline CDR1 SGHRS, CDR2 YFSETQ. The CDR3 length is 16 residues. The junction had 6 bases not matched to a gene; V was cut back by 4 bases and J by 2 bases. The DNA for the CDR3 is TGCGCCAGCAGCCCCGGACTAGCGGCAACCTACAATGAGCAGTTCTTC. The encoded protein is CASSPGLAATYNEQFF.

This chain connects TRBV7-2 to TRBJ1-2; no definite D call. The CDR3 contains 10 residues. Between the trimmed V and J ends, which lost 6 bases and 4 bases, there was a span of 3 bases. Germline V lookup: CDR1 SGHTA, CDR2 FQGNSA. This CDR3 reads CASSIYGYTF. CDR3 nucleotides: TGTGCCAGCAGTATCTATGGCTACACCTTC.

The chain couples TRBV2 to TRBJ1-3; TRBD1 might be the D (5 bases). Germline loops: CDR1 SNHLY, CDR2 FYNNEI. Trimming removed 7 bases at V and 4 bases at J, with 14 bases between. This CDR3 is built from 14 residues. The CDR3 bases are TGTGCCAGCACCGGGGGGATGATAGGAAACACCATATATTTT. Its translation: CASTGGMIGNTIYF.

V usage is TRBV7-8 and J usage is TRBJ1-1; D not certain. V was trimmed by 7 bases and J by 3 bases, leaving 12 bases between them. CDR1 is SGHVS and CDR2 is FQNEAQ in the germline V gene. This CDR3 is 13 amino acids long. CDR3 in amino acids: CASTPRSDTEAFF. The CDR3 nucleotides are TGTGCCAGCACCCCGCGGTCGGACACTGAAGCTTTCTTT.